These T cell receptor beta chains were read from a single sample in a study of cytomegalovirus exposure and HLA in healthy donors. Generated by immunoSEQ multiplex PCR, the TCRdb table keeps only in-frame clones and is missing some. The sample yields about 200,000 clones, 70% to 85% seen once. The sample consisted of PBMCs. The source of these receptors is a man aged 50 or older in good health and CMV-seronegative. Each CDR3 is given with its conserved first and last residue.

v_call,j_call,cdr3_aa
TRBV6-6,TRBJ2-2,CASSSNGPTNTGELFF
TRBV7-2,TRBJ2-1,CASSQTSSGVPYNEQFF
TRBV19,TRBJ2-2,CASSIIERGTGELFF
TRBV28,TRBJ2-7,CASSLGGASSYEQYF
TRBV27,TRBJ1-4,CASRSRGRYEKLFF
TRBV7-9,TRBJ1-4,CASSSRGQRLNEKLFF
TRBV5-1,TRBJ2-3,CASSYRDTSDTQYF
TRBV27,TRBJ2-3,CASSLVGGTQYF
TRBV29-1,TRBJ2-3,CSVRGLAGGPTDTQYF
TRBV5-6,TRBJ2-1,CASSPGTGGWGEQFF
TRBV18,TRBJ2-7,CASSRQWDSSYEQYF
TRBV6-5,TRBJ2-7,CASSYSRQGRTYEQYF
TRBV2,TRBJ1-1,CASSWGADTEAFF
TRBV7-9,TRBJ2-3,CASSFSSGGTDTQYF
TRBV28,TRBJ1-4,CASSFPQGRGRSTNEKLFF
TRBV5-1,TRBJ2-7,CASSLATNYEQYF
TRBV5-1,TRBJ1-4,CASSPQARGYDNEKLFF
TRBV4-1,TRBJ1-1,CASSRPTVNTEAFF
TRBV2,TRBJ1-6,CASSGQYNSPLHF
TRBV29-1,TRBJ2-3,CSVEEGAGDTQYF
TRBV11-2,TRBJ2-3,CASLGLAGADTQYF
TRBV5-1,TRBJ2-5,CASRVEGRETQYF
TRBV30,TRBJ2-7,CAWTSDRVQYF
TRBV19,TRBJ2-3,CASSRDLSSNTQYF
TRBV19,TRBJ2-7,CAPVVPHVSVDSYEQYF